The clone carrying this T cell receptor beta chain has a single count. The sample comes from a study of blood T cell repertoires in COVID-19. About the study: Sample material is recorded as cDNA or gDNA derived from T cells, B-cell-depleted T cells, or PBMCs.

Cohort allocation depended upon clinical history that participants reported. Libraries were prepared by immunoSEQ multiplex PCR; TCRdb keeps only in-frame clonotypes and omits some of them. The table records 310,000 or so clones, 90% of them present only once. This CDR3 region has 15 residues. Germline CDR1 and CDR2: LNHDA and SQIVND (reference sequence). The junction had 7 bases not matched to a gene; V was cut back by 5 bases and J by 7 bases. The chain joins TRBV19 to TRBJ2-1, with 11 bases that match TRBD2. The sequenced sample was PBMCs or T cells enriched from blood (not recorded which). This receptor was identified in a woman aged 18 to 35 with acute COVID-19. The CDR3 reads CASSFLAGGGNEQFF. The CDR3 nucleotides read TGTGCCAGTAGTTTCCTAGCGGGAGGCGGTAATGAGCAGTTCTTC. The full variable domain, rest sourced from reference TRBV19 and TRBJ2-1, is DGGITQSPKYLFRKEGQNVTLSCEQNLNHDAMYWYRQDPGQGLRLIYYSQIVNDFQKGDIAEGYSVSREKKESFPLTVTSAQKNPTAFYLCASSFLAGGGNEQFFGPGTRLTVL.